These 16 T cell receptor beta chains came from one sample sequenced in a study of T cell responses to AZD1222 COVID-19 vaccine. The table came from immunoSEQ multiplex PCR; TCRdb's copy has only in-frame clones and leaves some out. Of 130,000 to 150,000 clones listed, roughly nine tenths are singletons. The sample consisted of peripheral blood, taken on day 0 of AZD1222 vaccination. These receptor sequences come from an adult in good health.

The chain carries TRBV28 and TRBJ2-1, with 7 bases lining up with TRBD1. V lost 11 bases and J lost 9; bases outside the gene matches: 7. Germline V lookup: CDR1 MDHEN, CDR2 SYDVKM. The CDR3 has 11 amino acids. CDR3 sequence (DNA): TGTGCCGGGAAGGGGGCAGGTGAGCAGTTCTTC. It is translated as CAGKGAGEQFF.

The rearrangement joins TRBV29-1 to TRBJ1-5; no firm D call. Germline V gene lookup returns CDR1 SQVTM and CDR2 ANQGSEA. V lost 6 bases and J lost 7, with 19 bases in between. The CDR3 contains 14 residues. The CDR3 sequence: CSVGGSGGEQPQHF. In nucleotides, the CDR3 is TGCAGCGTGGGCGGTAGTGGCGGAGAGCAGCCCCAGCATTTT.

The chain has TRBV5-4 and TRBJ1-4; no clear D gene. V was shortened by 0 bases and J by 3 bases, with 6 bases between the two germline ends. Germline V CDR1 and CDR2: SGHNT, YYREEE (reference sequence). The CDR3 loop spans 14 amino acids. DNA of the CDR3: TGTGCCAGCAGCTTGGTTGGGTCTAATGAAAAACTGTTTTTT. As protein: CASSLVGSNEKLFF.

CDR3 DNA: TGTGCCAGCAGTTCAGGACGGATCAATCAGCCCCAGCATTTT. Translated, it gives CASSSGRINQPQHF. J is TRBJ1-5 and V is TRBV6-5; the D is unclear. The CDR3 contains 14 residues. The germline gives CDR1 MNHEY, CDR2 SVGAGI. Trimming removed 4 bases at V and 3 bases at J, with 10 bases between.

This clone was seen a single time. The junction differs from germline at one of its ends, possibly a read error. The chain combines TRBV13 with TRBJ2-7; 11 bases match TRBD2. This CDR3 has 14 amino acids. CDR1 and CDR2 (germline): PRHDT, FYEKMQ (reference sequence). The DNA of the CDR3 is TGTGCCAGCACCTTAGCGGGAGGGCCGGCCGAGCAGTACTTC. This sequence encodes CASTLAGGPAEQYF. The full variable domain, its missing parts supplied by reference TRBV13 and TRBJ2-7, is AAGVIQSPRHLIKEKRETATLKCYPIPRHDTVYWYQQGPGQDPQFLISFYEKMQSDKGSIPDRFSAQQFSDYHSELNMSSLELGDSALYFCASTLAGGPAEQYFGPGTRLTVT.

The chain recombines TRBV7-2 with TRBJ2-1; D remains unclear. CDR3 size: 15 residues. The V end was cut by 3 bases, the J end by 8 bases, with 17 bases between. Germline V gene sequence: CDR1 SGHTA, CDR2 FQGNSA. CDR3 nucleotides: TGTGCCAGCAGCTTTACAGCCTCCCTCGGGTATGAGCAGTTCTTC. This codes for CASSFTASLGYEQFF.

The V gene is TRBV7-9, the J gene TRBJ1-2, with no clear D. Trimming shortened V by 5 bases and J by 5 bases, and 6 bases separated the two germline ends. The V gene's germline CDR1 is SEHNR and CDR2 FQNEAQ (reference sequence). The CDR3 loop spans 11 amino acids. The CDR3 region is CASSTEYGYTF. The CDR3 DNA reads as TGTGCCAGCAGCACAGAGTATGGCTACACCTTC. The full variable domain, rest sourced from reference TRBV7-9 and TRBJ1-2, is DTGVSQNPRHKITKRGQNVTFRCDPISEHNRLYWYRQTLGQGPEFLTYFQNEAQLEKSRLLSDRFSAERPKGSFSTLEIQRTEQGDSAMYLCASSTEYGYTFGSGTRLTVV.

This chain connects TRBV19 to TRBJ1-1, with D maybe TRBD1 (5 bases). The V gene lost 5 bases and the J gene lost 2 bases, with 9 bases spanning the gap. Germline V gene lookup returns CDR1 LNHDA and CDR2 SQIVND (reference sequence). The CDR3 runs to 13 residues. In DNA, the CDR3 is TGTGCCAGTAGTCCAGGGAAAAACACTGAAGCTTTCTTT. This codes for CASSPGKNTEAFF.

The V gene is TRBV5-8, the J gene TRBJ1-4; the D gene is possibly TRBD1 (5 bases). Per germline, CDR1 SGHTS and CDR2 YDEGEE. The CDR3 covers 14 residues. V was trimmed by 3 bases and J by 7 bases, leaving 13 bases between them. The CDR3 here is CASSWDPRGEKLFF. The CDR3, as DNA: TGTGCCAGCAGCTGGGACCCTCGAGGTGAAAAACTGTTTTTT.

The V gene is TRBV28, the J gene TRBJ1-2, with 11 bases matching TRBD1. V lost 6 bases to trimming and J lost 4 bases; unmatched junction nucleotides: 22. CDR1 is MDHEN, CDR2 SYDVKM, per germline. The CDR3 is 20 amino acids. The CDR3 DNA reads as TGTGCCAGCAGGTTTAGGGTCACAACCGGGACAGGGGGATTCAGCTATGGCTACACCTTC. Encoded protein: CASRFRVTTGTGGFSYGYTF.

The chain couples TRBV10-1 to TRBJ2-5; D not certain. The CDR3 runs to 13 residues. Germline lookup yields CDR1 WNHNN and CDR2 SYGVQD (reference sequence). V dropped 5 bases and J dropped 3 bases, with 10 bases sitting between them. CDR3 in DNA: TGCGCCAGCAGTCTTGACATCGAAGAGACCCAGTACTTC. It encodes CASSLDIEETQYF.

The chain has TRBV27 and TRBJ1-1, with unresolved D. CDR1 MNHEY and CDR2 SMNVEV come from the germline V gene (reference sequence). Trimming took 2 bases from V and 8 from J, leaving 12 bases between them. There are 13 residues in the CDR3. The CDR3 loop is CASSLRRFLEAFF. CDR3 nucleotide sequence: TGTGCCAGCAGTTTACGCAGATTTTTGGAAGCTTTCTTT.

This rearrangement joins TRBV5-1 to TRBJ2-2, with D perhaps TRBD1 (5 bases). Germline V CDR1 and CDR2: SGHRS, YFSETQ. The CDR3 has 13 amino acids. The CDR3 DNA reads TGCGCTTCCAGCAGGGCGAACACCGGGGAGCTGTTTTTT. Amino acid sequence: CASSRANTGELFF. Supplemented by reference TRBV5-1 and TRBJ2-2, the full variable domain reads KAGVTQTPRYLIKTRGQQVTLSCSPISGHRSVSWYQQTPGQGLQFLFEYFSETQRNKGNFPGRFSGRQFSNSRSEMNVSTLELGDSALYLCASSRANTGELFFGEGSRLTVL.

The chain recombines TRBV28 with TRBJ1-4; TRBD1 might be the D (6 bases). Per germline, CDR1 MDHEN and CDR2 SYDVKM. This CDR3 comprises 17 residues. V was pared by 8 bases and J by 0 bases, with 19 bases between. CDR3: CASQGPRNRATNEKLFF. CDR3 nucleotides: TGTGCCAGCCAGGGGCCGCGGAACCGGGCAACTAATGAAAAACTGTTTTTT.

The V gene is TRBV7-9, the J gene TRBJ2-1; D may correspond to TRBD1 or TRBD2 (5 bases each). In germline, CDR1 is SEHNR, CDR2 FQNEAQ (reference sequence). There are 14 residues in the CDR3. The germline V and J ends were trimmed by 5 bases and 4 bases, with 12 bases remaining between them. The DNA of the CDR3 is TGTGCCAGCAGCCCGGGACCAACGTACAATGAGCAGTTCTTC. This translates into CASSPGPTYNEQFF.

The chain couples TRBV5-4 to TRBJ2-1, with 9 bases lining up with TRBD1. With 0 bases clipped from V and 5 bases from J, the junction kept 6 bases outside the gene matches. Germline assignment: CDR1 SGHNT and CDR2 YYREEE (reference sequence). The length of the CDR3 is 16 residues. CDR3 nucleotides: TGTGCCAGCAGCTTGGCAGGGACAGGGTTCGACAATGAGCAGTTCTTC. It translates to CASSLAGTGFDNEQFF.